Listed here are 6 T cell receptor beta chains from one sample, sequenced in a study of blood T cell repertoires in COVID-19. Clones were read by immunoSEQ multiplex PCR, and TCRdb kept only the in-frame ones, dropping some. Among some 290,000 clones listed, 85% to 90% were seen once. The sample was peripheral blood. All receptors come from a woman aged 30 to 39 with COVID-19, enrolled during active disease.

The chain is built from TRBV18 and TRBJ2-1, with D tentatively TRBD1 (6 bases). The CDR3 runs 15 residues. V shed 5 bases and J shed 1 base, with 12 bases lying between them. Germline lookup yields CDR1 KGHSH and CDR2 LQKENI. The CDR3 DNA is TGTGCCAGCTCATTAGGACAGACTTCCTACAATGAGCAGTTCTTC. It is translated as CASSLGQTSYNEQFF.

The V gene is TRBV15, the J gene TRBJ2-7; weak D call: TRBD1 (5 bases). CDR1 and CDR2 (germline): LNHNV, YYDKDF (reference sequence). V dropped 5 bases and J dropped 7 bases, with 21 bases sitting between them. The CDR3 is 15 amino acids. Here the CDR3 DNA reads TGTGCCACCAGCCTACTCGGGCAGGGAACCGGGGAGCAGTACTTC. As protein: CATSLLGQGTGEQYF.

V usage is TRBV24-1 and J usage is TRBJ2-7; 12 bases map to TRBD1. The CDR3 loop spans 16 amino acids. V shed 4 bases and J 9 bases; nucleotides not matched to a gene: 12. Germline CDR1 and CDR2: KGHDR and SFDVKD. The DNA of the CDR3 is TGTGCCACCAGTGACGCCCTGGGACAGGGGGCTCAAGGGCAGTACTTC. Its translation is CATSDALGQGAQGQYF.

The V and J genes are TRBV9 and TRBJ1-6; D is undetermined. Trimming left V 4 bases short and J 0 bases short, with 8 bases between. This CDR3 comprises 15 residues. Germline V lookup: CDR1 SGDLS, CDR2 YYNGEE. CDR3 sequence: CASSTAGSYNSPLHF. In DNA, the CDR3 is TGTGCCAGCAGCACCGCCGGCTCCTATAATTCACCCCTCCACTTT.

The chain couples TRBV7-9 to TRBJ2-7; possible D gene TRBD1, 5 bases. The germline CDR1 and CDR2 sequences are SEHNR and FQNEAQ (reference sequence). V dropped 1 base and J dropped 2 bases, with 9 bases sitting between them. This CDR3 contains 14 residues. The CDR3 here is CASSLGGQTYEQYF. The CDR3 DNA reads TGTGCCAGCAGCTTAGGGGGCCAGACCTACGAGCAGTACTTC.

Concerning this clone: Other nucleotide sequences in the sample specify the same CDR3. This chain connects TRBV4-1 to TRBJ2-3; 7 bases line up with TRBD2. Per germline, CDR1 MGHRA and CDR2 YSYEKL. J was trimmed by 1 base and V by 1 base; bases with no gene match: 5. The CDR3 sequence is 16 residues long. This CDR3 reads CASSQVGRGGTDTQYF. Here the CDR3 DNA reads TGCGCCAGCAGCCAAGTAGGACGGGGGGGCACAGATACGCAGTATTTT.